These T cell receptor beta chains were read from a single sample in a study of T cells after yellow fever vaccination. TCRdb reprocessed the 5' RACE reads via MiXCR and lists one record per CDR3 protein. The sample consists of around 340,000 distinct CDR3 sequences, under 15% of them appearing once. This material consisted of CD4+ T cells sorted from PBMCs, taken 15 days after the yellow fever booster vaccination. These receptors were taken from a man aged 18 to 29 who received the YFV17D yellow fever vaccine. Each CDR3 is given with its conserved first and last residue. Fields, in order: clone size, D gene, J gene, V gene, CDR3 DNA, CDR3 protein. D genes are given only for firm matches. Size tells how often a clone was seen (once, few, many) or the class of an expanded clone, and some rows leave it out.

clone size: NA
D gene: NA
J gene: TRBJ1-1
V gene: TRBV4-3
CDR3 DNA: TGCGCCAGCAGCCTCGTTGGGGGAAACACTGATGCTTTCTTT
CDR3 protein: CASSLVGGNTDAFF

clone size: few
D gene: NA
J gene: TRBJ2-1
V gene: TRBV2
CDR3 DNA: TGTGCCAGCAGTGAAGCGGCACCGGGGCCGCAGTTCTTC
CDR3 protein: CASSEAAPGPQFF

clone size: NA
D gene: TRBD1
J gene: TRBJ2-5
V gene: TRBV13
CDR3 DNA: TGTGCCAGCAGCTTAGGAGGGACAGGGGTCGAGACCCAGTACTTC
CDR3 protein: CASSLGGTGVETQYF

clone size: few
D gene: NA
J gene: TRBJ2-5
V gene: TRBV9
CDR3 DNA: TGTGCCAGCAGCCAACTAGCCTCAACAGAGACCCAGTACTTC
CDR3 protein: CASSQLASTETQYF

clone size: few
D gene: NA
J gene: TRBJ1-1
V gene: TRBV6-5
CDR3 DNA: TGTGCCAGCACCTGGGGGAGGGGATTTTTGAACACTGAAGCTTTCTTT
CDR3 protein: CASTWGRGFLNTEAFF

clone size: NA
D gene: TRBD2
J gene: TRBJ2-5
V gene: TRBV4-1
CDR3 DNA: TGCGCCAGCAGCCCGGGACTAGCGCCGGAGACCCAGTACTTC
CDR3 protein: CASSPGLAPETQYF

clone size: many
D gene: NA
J gene: TRBJ2-1
V gene: TRBV15
CDR3 DNA: TGTGCCACCAGCAGAGGTCCAGAAAGCTCCTACAATGAGCAGTTCTTC
CDR3 protein: CATSRGPESSYNEQFF

clone size: NA
D gene: TRBD1
J gene: TRBJ1-6
V gene: TRBV10-3
CDR3 DNA: TGTGCCATCAGTGAGTCGACAGGGGGCGATTATAATTCACCCCTCCACTTT
CDR3 protein: CAISESTGGDYNSPLHF

clone size: NA
D gene: NA
J gene: TRBJ1-6
V gene: TRBV6-1
CDR3 DNA: TGTGCCAGCAGGACGGACCGTAATAATTCACCCCTCCACTTT
CDR3 protein: CASRTDRNNSPLHF

clone size: few
D gene: TRBD1
J gene: TRBJ2-5
V gene: TRBV6-2/TRBV6-3
CDR3 DNA: TGTGCCAGCACCCTAGGGGGATCGAGACAGGGGGCTAAGACCCAGTACTTC
CDR3 protein: CASTLGGSRQGAKTQYF

clone size: many
D gene: TRBD2
J gene: TRBJ2-1
V gene: TRBV10-3
CDR3 DNA: TGTGCCATCACCCCGTGGGCGGGGGGTCGGCACAATGAGCAGTTCTTC
CDR3 protein: CAITPWAGGRHNEQFF

clone size: NA
D gene: NA
J gene: TRBJ1-1
V gene: TRBV7-2
CDR3 DNA: TGTGCCAGACGGGGCACTGAAGCTTTCTTT
CDR3 protein: CARRGTEAFF

clone size: few
D gene: NA
J gene: TRBJ2-3
V gene: TRBV20-1
CDR3 DNA: TGCAGTGCCCAGAGGACAGATACGCAGTATTTT
CDR3 protein: CSAQRTDTQYF

clone size: few
D gene: NA
J gene: TRBJ1-2
V gene: TRBV7-2
CDR3 DNA: TGTGCCAGCAGCGCGACCTCAGCTCCCTATGGCTACACCTTC
CDR3 protein: CASSATSAPYGYTF

clone size: NA
D gene: TRBD1
J gene: TRBJ2-1
V gene: TRBV12-3/TRBV12-4
CDR3 DNA: TGTGCCAGCAGTTTTACGGGGACAGGGGGCTATAAAGATGAGCAGTTCTTC
CDR3 protein: CASSFTGTGGYKDEQFF

clone size: NA
D gene: NA
J gene: TRBJ1-6
V gene: TRBV5-1
CDR3 DNA: TGCGCCAGCAGCTCCGACAGGCCTGATTCACCCCTCCACTTT
CDR3 protein: CASSSDRPDSPLHF

clone size: NA
D gene: NA
J gene: TRBJ1-4
V gene: TRBV3-1
CDR3 DNA: TGTGCCAGCAGCCAAGTCGGGGTCCGTGAAAAACTGTTTTTT
CDR3 protein: CASSQVGVREKLFF

clone size: NA
D gene: TRBD2
J gene: TRBJ2-3
V gene: TRBV7-2
CDR3 DNA: TGTGCCAGCAGCGAGCGGGGGCTTAGCACAGATACGCAGTATTTT
CDR3 protein: CASSERGLSTDTQYF

clone size: few
D gene: NA
J gene: TRBJ2-1
V gene: TRBV20-1
CDR3 DNA: TGCAGTGCTAGTATTGGGAATAGCGGATACAATGAGCAGTTCTTC
CDR3 protein: CSASIGNSGYNEQFF

clone size: few
D gene: NA
J gene: TRBJ1-1
V gene: TRBV20-1
CDR3 DNA: TGCAGTGCTGGCGTCGGGACGGCAAAGACCACTGAAGCTTTCTTT
CDR3 protein: CSAGVGTAKTTEAFF

clone size: few
D gene: NA
J gene: TRBJ1-4
V gene: TRBV12-3/TRBV12-4
CDR3 DNA: TGTGCCAGCGGTTTTGGGGAAAAACTGTTTTTT
CDR3 protein: CASGFGEKLFF

clone size: many
D gene: NA
J gene: TRBJ2-5
V gene: TRBV20-1
CDR3 DNA: TGCAGTGCTAGAGGGGGGGACACCAAAGAGACCCAGTACTTC
CDR3 protein: CSARGGDTKETQYF

clone size: NA
D gene: NA
J gene: TRBJ2-7
V gene: TRBV20-1
CDR3 DNA: TGCAGTGCTAGGTCCGACAGGACCCTTAGAGAGCAGTACTTC
CDR3 protein: CSARSDRTLREQYF

clone size: NA
D gene: TRBD1
J gene: TRBJ2-6
V gene: TRBV11-2
CDR3 DNA: TGTGCCAGCAGCACGGACAGGGGCTTCTCTGGGGCCAACGTCCTGACTTTC
CDR3 protein: CASSTDRGFSGANVLTF

clone size: NA
D gene: NA
J gene: TRBJ1-2
V gene: TRBV5-4
CDR3 DNA: TGTGCCAGCACCCCGAGTTGGGGGAAGGATGGCTACACCTTC
CDR3 protein: CASTPSWGKDGYTF

clone size: NA
D gene: NA
J gene: TRBJ2-3
V gene: TRBV5-1
CDR3 DNA: TGCGCCAGCAGCTCGGAAGGGGATACGCAGTATTTT
CDR3 protein: CASSSEGDTQYF

clone size: NA
D gene: TRBD1
J gene: TRBJ1-3
V gene: TRBV7-9
CDR3 DNA: TGTGCCAGCAGCCCAGGGGGGACGCGGGGAAACACCATATATTTT
CDR3 protein: CASSPGGTRGNTIYF

clone size: few
D gene: NA
J gene: TRBJ1-3
V gene: TRBV5-1
CDR3 DNA: TGCGCCAGCAGCTTCGGGGGTCCTGACTCTGGAAACACCATATATTTT
CDR3 protein: CASSFGGPDSGNTIYF

clone size: NA
D gene: NA
J gene: TRBJ2-7
V gene: TRBV6-5
CDR3 DNA: TGTGCCAGCAGTTACTTTAAGCTGGGGTCCTACGAGCAGTACTTC
CDR3 protein: CASSYFKLGSYEQYF

clone size: many
D gene: NA
J gene: TRBJ2-3
V gene: TRBV7-7
CDR3 DNA: TGTGCCAGCAGCTTAGCCCCAGGGAGCACAGATACGCAGTATTTT
CDR3 protein: CASSLAPGSTDTQYF

clone size: NA
D gene: NA
J gene: TRBJ2-5
V gene: TRBV5-1
CDR3 DNA: TGCGCCAGCAGCTTGGGTACTAGCAGTGAGACCCAGTACTTC
CDR3 protein: CASSLGTSSETQYF

clone size: NA
D gene: NA
J gene: TRBJ1-2
V gene: TRBV7-2
CDR3 DNA: TGTGCCAGCACCCCTTGGGCCCCAACTAACTATGGCTACACCTTC
CDR3 protein: CASTPWAPTNYGYTF

clone size: few
D gene: NA
J gene: TRBJ2-2
V gene: TRBV10-1
CDR3 DNA: TGCGCCAGCAGTGCCCGGAACACCGGGGAGCTGTTTTTT
CDR3 protein: CASSARNTGELFF

clone size: many
D gene: TRBD2
J gene: TRBJ2-1
V gene: TRBV5-1
CDR3 DNA: TGCGCCAGCAGCGGAGCGGGGGTTTCCTACAATGAGCAGTTCTTC
CDR3 protein: CASSGAGVSYNEQFF

clone size: NA
D gene: NA
J gene: TRBJ1-3
V gene: TRBV4-3
CDR3 DNA: TGCGCCAGCAGCCAAGAGGCCGGGTTCCGATCCTCTGGAAACACCATATATTTT
CDR3 protein: CASSQEAGFRSSGNTIYF

clone size: few
D gene: NA
J gene: TRBJ1-1
V gene: TRBV4-3
CDR3 DNA: TGCGCCAGCAGCCAAGAGCACGGTTCCACTGAAGCTTTCTTT
CDR3 protein: CASSQEHGSTEAFF

clone size: few
D gene: TRBD1
J gene: TRBJ1-1
V gene: TRBV7-2
CDR3 DNA: TGTGCCAGCAGCGCCGGGACAGGAGAAGGCACTGAAGCTTTCTTT
CDR3 protein: CASSAGTGEGTEAFF

clone size: many
D gene: NA
J gene: TRBJ1-4
V gene: TRBV5-1
CDR3 DNA: TGCGCCAGCAGCCTGAGGGGGGTCACTAATGAAAAACTGTTTTTT
CDR3 protein: CASSLRGVTNEKLFF

clone size: few
D gene: NA
J gene: TRBJ1-5
V gene: TRBV6-1
CDR3 DNA: TGTGCCAGCAGACCAAGACAGATCTATAGCAATCAGCCCCAGCATTTT
CDR3 protein: CASRPRQIYSNQPQHF

clone size: NA
D gene: NA
J gene: TRBJ1-2
V gene: TRBV7-9
CDR3 DNA: TGTGCCAGCAGCTTAGATGAGAATGGCTACACCTTC
CDR3 protein: CASSLDENGYTF

clone size: few
D gene: NA
J gene: TRBJ2-3
V gene: TRBV7-2
CDR3 DNA: TGTGCCAGCAGCACCGGGACCTCTCAGGGCACAGATACGCAGTATTTT
CDR3 protein: CASSTGTSQGTDTQYF

clone size: few
D gene: NA
J gene: TRBJ1-1
V gene: TRBV27
CDR3 DNA: TGTGCCAGCAGGGGGCGGTACACTGAAGCTTTCTTT
CDR3 protein: CASRGRYTEAFF

clone size: NA
D gene: NA
J gene: TRBJ2-3
V gene: TRBV19
CDR3 DNA: NA
CDR3 protein: CASTTLQIRSILYF

clone size: NA
D gene: NA
J gene: TRBJ2-1
V gene: TRBV7-9
CDR3 DNA: TGTGCCAGCAGCTTAGCGTCCGGGTACAATGAGCAGTTCTTC
CDR3 protein: CASSLASGYNEQFF

clone size: NA
D gene: NA
J gene: TRBJ2-5
V gene: TRBV25-1
CDR3 DNA: TGTGCCAGCAGTGCCAAGGGGGTATCCGGGACCCAGTACTTC
CDR3 protein: CASSAKGVSGTQYF

clone size: NA
D gene: NA
J gene: TRBJ1-1
V gene: TRBV28
CDR3 DNA: TGTGCCAGCACCGGAGGGGGGGCTTTCTTT
CDR3 protein: CASTGGGAFF

clone size: many
D gene: NA
J gene: TRBJ1-1
V gene: TRBV5-1
CDR3 DNA: TGCGCCAGCAGCCCAGGGCTGGACACTGAAGCTTTCTTT
CDR3 protein: CASSPGLDTEAFF

clone size: many
D gene: TRBD2
J gene: TRBJ2-1
V gene: TRBV7-2
CDR3 DNA: TGTGCCAGCAGCTCTCTAGCGGGGTCCAATGAGCAGTTCTTC
CDR3 protein: CASSSLAGSNEQFF

clone size: many
D gene: TRBD2
J gene: TRBJ2-3
V gene: TRBV20-1
CDR3 DNA: TGCAGTGCCCACGGGACTAGCGGCACAGATACGCAGTATTTT
CDR3 protein: CSAHGTSGTDTQYF

clone size: NA
D gene: TRBD1
J gene: TRBJ1-1
V gene: TRBV5-6
CDR3 DNA: TGTGCCAGCAGCCTAGGGGGCTTTGAAGCTTTCTTT
CDR3 protein: CASSLGGFEAFF